This T cell receptor (beta chain) came from a study of blood T cell repertoires in COVID-19. Background on the study: The analysed material was cDNA or gDNA that came from T cells, B-cell-depleted T cells, or PBMCs.

The V end was cut by 6 bases, the J end by 7 bases, with 19 bases between. The CDR3 consists of 16 residues. Germline assignment: CDR1 MNHNY and CDR2 SVGAGI (reference sequence). Under the authors' procedure: It was from reference gene primer amplification that nucleated cell counts were estimated. Clones were sequenced by immunoSEQ multiplex PCR, and TCRdb holds only the in-frame ones, with some missing. That table supplies the V and J calls and clone size; D and trimming were determined from the DNA. The sample records about 97,000 clones, about nine tenths being singletons. Material for sequencing was peripheral blood. The rearrangement links TRBV6-6 to TRBJ1-6, with TRBD1 as a possible D gene (5 bases). This receptor was taken from a man between 60 and 70 years old with acute or convalescent COVID-19. The CDR3 spells CASSADSTSGNSPLHF. CDR3 DNA: TGTGCCAGCAGCGCAGACTCTACCTCAGGGAATTCACCCCTCCACTTT.